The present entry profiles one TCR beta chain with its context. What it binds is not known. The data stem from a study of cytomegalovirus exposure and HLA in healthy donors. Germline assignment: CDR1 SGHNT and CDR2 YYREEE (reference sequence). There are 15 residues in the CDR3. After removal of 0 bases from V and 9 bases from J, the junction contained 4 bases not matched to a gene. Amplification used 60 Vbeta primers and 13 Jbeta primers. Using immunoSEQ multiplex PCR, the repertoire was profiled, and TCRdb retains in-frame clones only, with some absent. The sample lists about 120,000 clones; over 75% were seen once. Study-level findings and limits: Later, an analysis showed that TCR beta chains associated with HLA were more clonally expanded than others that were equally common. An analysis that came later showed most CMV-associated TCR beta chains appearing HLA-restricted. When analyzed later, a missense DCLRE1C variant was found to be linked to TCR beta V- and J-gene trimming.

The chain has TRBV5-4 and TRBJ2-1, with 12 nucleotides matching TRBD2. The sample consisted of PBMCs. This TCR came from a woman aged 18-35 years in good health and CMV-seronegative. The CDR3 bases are TGTGCCAGCAGCTTGGCCCTAGCGGGAGGGTTTGAGCAGTTCTTC. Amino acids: CASSLALAGGFEQFF.